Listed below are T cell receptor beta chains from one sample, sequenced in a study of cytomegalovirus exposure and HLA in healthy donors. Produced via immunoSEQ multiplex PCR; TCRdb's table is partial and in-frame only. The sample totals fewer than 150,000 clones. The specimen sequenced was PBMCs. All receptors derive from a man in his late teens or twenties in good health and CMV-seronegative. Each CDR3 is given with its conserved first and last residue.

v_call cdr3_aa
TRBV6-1 CATDRGSLDTGELFF
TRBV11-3 CASSPGRTSGIYEQYF
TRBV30 CAWTGTGVDEQYF
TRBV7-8 CASSLRVAGLYEQYF
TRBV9 CASSVAGGRTDTQYF
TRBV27 CASSGHGTDTIYF
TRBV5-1 CASSKGDRVNTEAFF
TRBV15 CATSTRTGLAEAFF
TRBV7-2 CASSLAGQNTEAFF
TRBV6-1 CASSEEQGGTGELFF
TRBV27 CASSLEERYPLNF
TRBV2 CASSPDEKLFF
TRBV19 CASSTYSGTGNTDTQYF
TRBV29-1 CSVEVTGTSGYEQYF
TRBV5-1 CASSLVEWPQETQYF
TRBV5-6 CASSLGGGTEAFF
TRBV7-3 CASSLTSGGQDTQYF
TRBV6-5 CASSYKAGEQFF
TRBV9 CASSPQRGLNTEAFF
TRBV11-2 CASSLVDRTFVSQYF
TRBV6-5 CASRTPGGKGYTF
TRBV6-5 CASSPYGGSGELFF
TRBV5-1 CASSLEGGKGDTQYF